What follows are 19 T cell receptor beta chains derived from one specimen sequenced in a study of memory CD4+ T cells and cytomegalovirus serostatus. Assay: immunoSEQ multiplex PCR; the TCRdb copy retains only in-frame clones and omits some. The sample has about 31,000 clones, under 80% seen once; the top ten hold 0.63%. The sort gate was single viable CD3+CD4+CD8-CD45RO+ cells for memory CD4+ T cells. Sequenced input: memory CD4+ T cells from blood. The receptor source for this set is an adult in good health and CMV-seronegative. Some clones in this sample may be carry-over from other donors' samples.

This chain connects TRBV25-1 to TRBJ1-2; D might be TRBD1 (5 bases). The CDR3 is 15 amino acids. The V gene lost 1 base and the J gene lost 4 bases, with 13 bases spanning the gap. The germline V gene has CDR1 MGHDK and CDR2 SYGVNS. DNA of the CDR3: TGTGCCAGCAGTGAATCATTAATAACAGGCTATGGCTACACCTTC. Translated: CASSESLITGYGYTF.

With respect to this clone: One base away lies a much larger clone, so this may be a sequencing read error. Within the sample, other DNA sequences also encode this same CDR3. The rearrangement joins TRBV30 to TRBJ1-5, with D unclear. The V end lost 2 bases, the J end lost 0 bases, and 5 bases lay between the germline ends. The CDR3 is made up of 13 amino acids. In germline, CDR1 is GTSNPN, CDR2 SVGIG (reference sequence). In nucleotides, the CDR3 is TGTGCCTGGAGTCTAGATAGCAATCAGCCCCAGCATTTT. Amino acid sequence: CAWSLDSNQPQHF.

The rearrangement uses TRBV29-1 and TRBJ2-7, with a weak D call TRBD1 (6 bases). The V end was cut by 3 bases, the J end by 7 bases, with 10 bases between. The CDR3 runs 11 residues. Germline CDR1 SQVTM, CDR2 ANQGSEA. The CDR3 spells CSVDRGTEQYF. The CDR3 coding sequence is TGCAGCGTTGACAGGGGAACGGAGCAGTACTTC.

On this clone: Different DNA sequences within this sample yield the same CDR3. This rearrangement joins TRBV4-1 to TRBJ2-7; D is ambiguous. Trimming left V 0 bases short and J 2 bases short, with 11 bases between. This CDR3 region has 15 residues. Germline-derived CDR1 and CDR2 are MGHRA and YSYEKL. The CDR3 sequence: CASSQDPTLTYEQYF. The CDR3 coding sequence is TGCGCCAGCAGCCAAGATCCTACTCTTACCTACGAGCAGTACTTC.

The count of this clone is one. The gene calls are TRBV11-3 and TRBJ1-4; D might be TRBD1 (5 bases). V lost 5 bases to trimming and J lost 7 bases, with 14 bases between them. Germline CDR1 is SGHNT and CDR2 is YENEEA. CDR3 length: 14 residues. The DNA of the CDR3 is TGTGCCAGCAGCCGGAGGCAGGGAGGTGAAAAACTGTTTTTT. Translation: CASSRRQGGEKLFF.

The chain employs TRBV30 and TRBJ2-5; 8 nucleotides line up with TRBD2. Germline CDR1 GTSNPN, CDR2 SVGIG (reference sequence). V shed 5 bases and J 1 base; nucleotides not matched to a gene: 3. This CDR3 is built from 13 residues. CDR3 DNA: TGTGCCTGGGCCGGGGGGGCCCAAGAGACCCAGTACTTC. Protein: CAWAGGAQETQYF. Based on the CDR3 plus reference TRBV30 and TRBJ2-5, the full variable domain is SQTIHQWPATLVQPVGSPLSLECTVEGTSNPNLYWYRQAAGRGLQLLFYSVGIGQISSEVPQNLSASRPQDRQFILSSKKLLLSDSGFYLCAWAGGAQETQYFGPGTRLLVL.

This chain uses TRBV6-5 with TRBJ1-2; 7 nucleotides match TRBD1. CDR3 size: 14 residues. Trimming took 9 bases from V and 4 from J; bases not matched to a gene: 11. CDR1 is MNHEY, CDR2 SVGAGI, per germline. DNA of the CDR3: TGTGCCAGTCGGGACAGAAGGGAAATCTATGGCTACACCTTC. Translated, it gives CASRDRREIYGYTF.

The V gene is TRBV4-2, the J gene TRBJ1-5; TRBD1 aligns across 10 bases. With 3 bases clipped from V and 1 base from J, the junction kept 3 bases outside the gene matches. Germline values: CDR1 LGHNA, CDR2 YNFKEQ. The CDR3 has 16 amino acids. CDR3 loop: CASSHDRGLSNQPQHF. CDR3 sequence (DNA): TGTGCCAGCAGCCATGACAGGGGGCTGAGCAATCAGCCCCAGCATTTT.

The rearrangement uses TRBV11-2 and TRBJ2-3; D gene unclear. With 4 bases removed from V and 9 bases from J, the gap between germline ends came to 14 bases. This CDR3 has 13 residues. The germline V gene encodes CDR1 SGHAT and CDR2 FQNNGV. The CDR3 loop is CASSSLLDGTQYF. Here the CDR3 DNA reads TGTGCCAGCAGCTCCCTACTGGACGGAACGCAGTATTTT.

The gene calls are TRBV5-1 and TRBJ1-5, with 9 bases identical to TRBD1. Germline V CDR1 and CDR2: SGHRS, YFSETQ. V lost 2 bases to trimming and J lost 6 bases; unmatched junction nucleotides: 3. The CDR3 contains 14 residues. CDR3 DNA sequence: TGCGCCAGCAGCTTAGGGGACAGGGCTCAGCCCCAGCATTTT. Protein: CASSLGDRAQPQHF.

The rearrangement uses TRBV18 and TRBJ2-3; D ambiguous. Germline lookup yields CDR1 KGHSH and CDR2 LQKENI. V was pared by 4 bases and J by 6 bases, with 5 bases between. CDR3 length equals 11 residues. CDR3 amino acids: CASSHTDTQYF. The CDR3 nucleotides are TGTGCCAGCTCACATACGGATACGCAGTATTTT.

The V gene is TRBV5-6, the J gene TRBJ2-5, with 9 bases aligning to TRBD1. The germline V gene encodes CDR1 SGHDT and CDR2 YYEEEE. CDR3 length equals 15 residues. The V and J ends lost 3 bases and 4 bases, in that order; junction bases with no gene match: 7. CDR3 bases: TGTGCCAGCAGCTCCGGGACAGGGTACGGAGAGACCCAGTACTTC. Residues: CASSSGTGYGETQYF.

This chain joins TRBV4-2 and TRBJ2-5; TRBD1 matches 8 bases. The trim removed 1 base at V and 5 bases at J, leaving 9 bases unmatched. Germline V CDR1 and CDR2: LGHNA, YNFKEQ. The CDR3 contains 16 residues. The CDR3 sequence is CASSQVRGRGSETQYF. CDR3 nucleotides: TGTGCCAGCAGCCAAGTCAGGGGGCGCGGTTCGGAGACCCAGTACTTC.

The CDR3 region has the DNA TGTGCCAGCAGCTTAGATAATCTCGCAGGGCTCGGCGGCTACACCTTC. Protein sequence: CASSLDNLAGLGGYTF. J is TRBJ1-2 and V is TRBV11-2; D possibly corresponds to TRBD1 (5 bases). V shed 0 bases and J shed 8 bases, with 19 bases lying between them. This CDR3 has 16 amino acids. CDR1 and CDR2 from the germline V gene are SGHAT and FQNNGV.

Written as DNA, the CDR3 is TGTGCCAGCAGTCTAAGGACAGATACGCAGTATTTT. It is translated as CASSLRTDTQYF. The V and J genes are TRBV6-1 and TRBJ2-3; D not resolved. The V and J ends lost 5 bases and 3 bases respectively, with 6 bases between them. Germline V gives CDR1 MNHNS, CDR2 SASEGT. This CDR3 region has 12 residues.

On this clone itself: This same CDR3 is encoded by further DNA sequences in the sample. This rearrangement joins TRBV7-9 to TRBJ2-7, with D perhaps TRBD1 (5 bases). V lost 5 bases and J 3 bases, leaving 8 bases between the germline ends. The CDR3 sequence is 12 residues long. Looked up from germline, CDR1 is SEHNR and CDR2 is FQNEAQ (reference sequence). CDR3 region: CASSLQGYEQYF. In nucleotides, the CDR3 is TGTGCCAGCAGCCTTCAGGGCTACGAGCAGTACTTC.

This chain joins TRBV5-1 and TRBJ2-3; 13 bases fit TRBD2. Germline V CDR1 and CDR2: SGHRS, YFSETQ. The CDR3 loop spans 16 amino acids. V dropped 4 bases and J dropped 5; count of bases not matched to a gene: 7. CDR3: CASSPGLAGDIDTQYF. CDR3 nucleotide sequence: TGCGCCAGCAGCCCAGGACTAGCGGGGGACATAGATACGCAGTATTTT.

The chain uses TRBV19 and TRBJ2-2; 10 bases line up with TRBD2. Germline V CDR1 and CDR2: LNHDA, SQIVND (reference sequence). This CDR3 is 19 amino acids long. V lost 3 bases and J lost 6; bases outside the gene matches: 16. The CDR3 sequence is CASSMEPLAGETLSGELFF. The DNA for the CDR3 is TGTGCCAGTAGTATGGAGCCGCTAGCGGGGGAAACCCTCTCCGGGGAGCTGTTTTTT.

This rearrangement joins TRBV2 to TRBJ1-5, with D unresolved. V was shortened by 6 bases and J by 1 base, with 13 bases between the two germline ends. Germline values: CDR1 SNHLY, CDR2 FYNNEI. The CDR3 length is 15 residues. The CDR3 sequence: CASSRIEGSNQPQHF. The CDR3 DNA reads TGTGCCAGCAGCCGCATCGAGGGAAGCAATCAGCCCCAGCATTTT.